This T cell receptor beta chain originates from a study of CXCR3-negative and CXCR3-positive naive CD8 T cells. In preparing the TRB cDNA libraries, 5' RACE with UMI labels was used. Each CDR3 protein gets one entry in TCRdb, which reprocessed the 5' RACE reads and gives no DNA. The table counts around 95,000 distinct CDR3 sequences; 1.1% lies in the top ten. The study, taken as a whole, reports: The TRB CDR3s that CXCR3-positive naive cells carried were more hydrophobic than those of CXCR3-negative naive cells.

Of note for this clonotype: Antigen specificity is unknown.

Every individual CD8+ T cell subset underwent sorting in triplicate at around 300,000 cells apiece. Germline V lookup: CDR1 LGHNA, CDR2 YSLEER. The CDR3 is 18 residues long. The sequenced material came from naive CXCR3+ CD8+ T cells from blood. Indicated subset: CD45RO-CCR7+CD27+CD95- naive CD8+ T cells expressing CXCR3 (TNR3+). V and J are TRBV4-3 and TRBJ2-1; TCRdb outputs TRBD1, but without DNA this stays unchecked. The sequence came from a human donor in good health. Some clones in this sample may be carry-over from other donors' samples. The CDR3: CASSQDANPGGVYNEQFF.